This T cell receptor (beta chain) derives from a study of blood T cells in healthy people across ages. Per the germline V gene, CDR1 is LGHDT and CDR2 is YNNKEL (reference sequence). This CDR3 has 15 residues. V lost 0 bases, J lost 4 bases, and 6 bases stayed unmatched. Concerning this clonotype itself: Its antigen is unidentified.

All donors came from Russia, were Caucasian and healthy, and spanned ages about 6 to 95. General observations from the study: Long-lived donors exceeded aged donors in naive CD4+ cells and diversity.

Alongside a J-beta primer mix, a sample-barcoded 5' primer served in a second PCR lasting roughly 7 to 12 cycles. TCRdb re-called the 5' RACE reads through MiXCR, storing one row per CDR3 protein. This table has about 800,000 distinct CDR3 sequences, 58% appearing once. Sequencing used blood. The clonotype originates from a young man in good health. V is TRBV3-1 and J is TRBJ2-7; TRBD2 aligns across 7 bases. This chain's CDR3 is CASSQEGGTIYEQYF. The CDR3 DNA reads TGTGCCAGCAGCCAAGAAGGAGGGACTATTTACGAGCAGTACTTC.